This T cell receptor (beta chain) was observed in a study of shared clonotypes between healthy human individuals. Deletions cut 0 bases from V and 0 bases from J, with 12 bases between. The CDR3 consists of 16 residues. Per germline, CDR1 MGHRA and CDR2 YSYEKL. Libraries were prepared by immunoSEQ multiplex PCR; TCRdb keeps only in-frame clonotypes and omits some of them. The sample records 980,000 or so clones, approximately 80% being singletons. This receptor was obtained from a man younger than 30 in good health. The chain joins TRBV4-1 to TRBJ2-7; D remains unclear. Material for sequencing was memory CD4+ T cells sorted from blood. Noted subset: CD45RA-negative fraction. The CDR3 DNA reads as TGCGCCAGCAGCCAAGAAACGGAACCCAGCTCCTACGAGCAGTACTTC. Its translation: CASSQETEPSSYEQYF.